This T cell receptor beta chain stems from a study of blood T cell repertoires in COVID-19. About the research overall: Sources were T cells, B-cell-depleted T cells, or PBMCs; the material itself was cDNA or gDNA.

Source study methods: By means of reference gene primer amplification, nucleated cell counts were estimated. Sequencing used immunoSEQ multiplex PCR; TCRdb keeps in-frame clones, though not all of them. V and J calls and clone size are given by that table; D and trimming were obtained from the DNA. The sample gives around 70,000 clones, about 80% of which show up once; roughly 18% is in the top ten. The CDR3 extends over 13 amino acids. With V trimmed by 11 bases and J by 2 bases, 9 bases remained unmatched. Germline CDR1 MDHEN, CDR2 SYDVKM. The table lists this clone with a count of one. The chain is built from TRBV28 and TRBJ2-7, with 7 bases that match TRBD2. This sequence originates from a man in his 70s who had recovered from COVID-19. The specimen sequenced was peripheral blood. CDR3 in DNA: TGTGCCGAGAGCGGGACTCCTACCTACGAGCAGTACTTC. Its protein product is CAESGTPTYEQYF.